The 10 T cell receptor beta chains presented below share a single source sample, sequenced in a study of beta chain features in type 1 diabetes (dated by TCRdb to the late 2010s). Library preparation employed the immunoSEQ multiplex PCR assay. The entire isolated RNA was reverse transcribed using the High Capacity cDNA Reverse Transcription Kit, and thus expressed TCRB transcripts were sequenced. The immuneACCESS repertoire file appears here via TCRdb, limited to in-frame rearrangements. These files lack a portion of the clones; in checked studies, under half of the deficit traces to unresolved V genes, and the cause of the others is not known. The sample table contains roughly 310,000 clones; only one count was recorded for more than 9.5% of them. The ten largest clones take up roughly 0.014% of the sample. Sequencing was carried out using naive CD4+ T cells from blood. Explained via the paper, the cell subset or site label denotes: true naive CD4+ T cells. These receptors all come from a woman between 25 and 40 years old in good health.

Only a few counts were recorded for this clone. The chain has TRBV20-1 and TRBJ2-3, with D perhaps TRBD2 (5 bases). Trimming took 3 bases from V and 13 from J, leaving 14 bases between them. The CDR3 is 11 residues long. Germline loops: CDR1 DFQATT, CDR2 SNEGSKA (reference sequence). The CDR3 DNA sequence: TGCAGTGCTAGTCGTCGGGGAGCGGAGTATTTT. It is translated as CSASRRGAEYF.

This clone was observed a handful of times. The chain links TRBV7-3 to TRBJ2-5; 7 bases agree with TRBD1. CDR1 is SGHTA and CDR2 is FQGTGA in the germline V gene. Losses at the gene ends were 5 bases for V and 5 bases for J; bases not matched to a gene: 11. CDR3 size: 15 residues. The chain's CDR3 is CASSPRPTGQETQYF. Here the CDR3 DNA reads TGTGCCAGCAGCCCCCGCCCGACAGGGCAGGAGACCCAGTACTTC.

Here the CDR3 reads CASSSRTANYGYTF. As DNA, the CDR3 is TGTGCCAGCAGTTCACGGACAGCTAACTATGGCTACACCTTC. V gene TRBV27 combines with J gene TRBJ1-2, with D perhaps matching TRBD1 (6 bases). Trimming took 4 bases from V and 0 from J, leaving 9 bases between them. Germline CDR1 reads MNHEY; CDR2 reads SMNVEV (reference sequence). The CDR3 length is 14 residues.

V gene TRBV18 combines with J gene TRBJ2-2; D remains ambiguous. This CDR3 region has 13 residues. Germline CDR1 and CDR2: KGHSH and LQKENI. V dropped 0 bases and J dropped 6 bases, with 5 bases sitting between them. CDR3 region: CASSPPQAGELFF. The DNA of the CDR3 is TGTGCCAGCTCACCACCGCAGGCCGGGGAGCTGTTTTTT.

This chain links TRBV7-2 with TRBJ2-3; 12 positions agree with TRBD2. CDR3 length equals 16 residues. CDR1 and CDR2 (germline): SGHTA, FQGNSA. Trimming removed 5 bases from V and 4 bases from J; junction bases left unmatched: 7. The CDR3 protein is CASSPSLAGGSDTQYF. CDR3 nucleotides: TGTGCCAGCAGCCCCTCACTAGCGGGAGGTTCAGATACGCAGTATTTT. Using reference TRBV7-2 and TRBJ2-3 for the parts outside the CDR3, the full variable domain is GAGVSQSPSNKVTEKGKDVELRCDPISGHTALYWYRQSLGQGLEFLIYFQGNSAPDKSGLPSDRFSAERTGGSVSTLTIQRTQQEDSAVYLCASSPSLAGGSDTQYFGPGTRLTVL.

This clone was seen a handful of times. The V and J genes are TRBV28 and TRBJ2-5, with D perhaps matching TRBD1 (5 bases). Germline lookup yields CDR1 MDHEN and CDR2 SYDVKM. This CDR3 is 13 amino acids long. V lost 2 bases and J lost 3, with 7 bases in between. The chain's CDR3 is CASSLPGKETQYF. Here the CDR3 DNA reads TGTGCCAGCAGTTTACCAGGGAAAGAGACCCAGTACTTC. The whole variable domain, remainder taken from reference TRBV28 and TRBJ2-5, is DVKVTQSSRYLVKRTGEKVFLECVQDMDHENMFWYRQDPGLGLRLIYFSYDVKMKEKGDIPEGYSVSREKKERFSLILESASTNQTSMYLCASSLPGKETQYFGPGTRLLVL.

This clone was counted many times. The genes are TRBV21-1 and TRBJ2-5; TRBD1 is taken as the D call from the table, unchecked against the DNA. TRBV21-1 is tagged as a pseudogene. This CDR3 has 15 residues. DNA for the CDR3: TGTGCCAGCAGCAAAGGTCAGGGATGGGGAGAGACCCAGTACTTC. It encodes CASSKGQGWGETQYF.

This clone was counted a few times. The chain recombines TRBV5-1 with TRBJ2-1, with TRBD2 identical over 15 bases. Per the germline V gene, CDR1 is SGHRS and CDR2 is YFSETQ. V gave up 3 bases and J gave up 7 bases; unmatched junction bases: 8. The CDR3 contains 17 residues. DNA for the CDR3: TGCGCCAGCAGCTGGGGGACTAGCGGGAGGCAAGGGAATGAGCAGTTCTTC. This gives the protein CASSWGTSGRQGNEQFF.

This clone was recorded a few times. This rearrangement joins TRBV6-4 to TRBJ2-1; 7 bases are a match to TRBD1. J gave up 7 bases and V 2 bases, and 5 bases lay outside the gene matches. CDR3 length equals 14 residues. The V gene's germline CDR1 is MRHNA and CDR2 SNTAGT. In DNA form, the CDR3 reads TGTGCCAGCAGTGACGGGGCCAGGGGGAATGAGCAGTTCTTC. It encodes CASSDGARGNEQFF.

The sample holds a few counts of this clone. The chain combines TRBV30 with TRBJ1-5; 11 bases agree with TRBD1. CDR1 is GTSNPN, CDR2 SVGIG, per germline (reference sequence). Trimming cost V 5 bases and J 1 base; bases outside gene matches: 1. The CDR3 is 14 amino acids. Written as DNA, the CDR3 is TGTGCCTGGGGGACAGGGGGAAGCAATCAGCCCCAGCATTTT. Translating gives CAWGTGGSNQPQHF. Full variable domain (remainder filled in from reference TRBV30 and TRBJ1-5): SQTIHQWPATLVQPVGSPLSLECTVEGTSNPNLYWYRQAAGRGLQLLFYSVGIGQISSEVPQNLSASRPQDRQFILSSKKLLLSDSGFYLCAWGTGGSNQPQHFGDGTRLSIL.